A single sample gave rise to the 24 T cell receptor beta chains below, sequenced in a study of T cell changes during pregnancy in multiple sclerosis. Clones were read by immunoSEQ multiplex PCR, and TCRdb kept only the in-frame ones, dropping some. The sample records roughly 80,000 clones, 92% being singletons. The specimen was peripheral blood, collected before pregnancy. The source of these receptors is a female donor with multiple sclerosis, enrolled in a pregnancy study.

Concerning this clone itself: The junction differs from germline at one of its ends, possibly a read error. This chain joins TRBV7-7 and TRBJ2-5; D gene ambiguous. The CDR3 has 14 residues. Germline V CDR1 and CDR2: SSHAT, FNYEAQ (reference sequence). The CDR3 nucleotides are TGTGCTAGCAGCTTATATCTTCGGTATGAGACCCAGTACTTC. This gives the protein CASSLYLRYETQYF.

V is TRBV29-1 and J is TRBJ1-2; D is possibly TRBD1 (6 bases). Trimming stripped 7 bases from V and 0 bases from J, with 9 bases between. The V gene's germline CDR1 is SQVTM and CDR2 ANQGSEA. The CDR3 loop spans 12 amino acids. CDR3 sequence: CSGDTSNYGYTF. CDR3 in DNA: TGCAGCGGGGACACGTCTAACTATGGCTACACCTTC.

The chain is built from TRBV14 and TRBJ1-1; no clear D gene. Trimming pared 4 bases from V and 6 bases from J, leaving 18 bases between. The CDR3 is 15 amino acids. Germline values: CDR1 SGHDN, CDR2 FVKESK. CDR3 sequence reads: CASSPTEPWSAEAFF. The CDR3 nucleotides read TGTGCCAGCAGCCCGACGGAGCCCTGGAGCGCTGAAGCTTTCTTT. The entire variable domain, with the rest obtained from reference TRBV14 and TRBJ1-1, is as follows: EAGVTQFPSHSVIEKGQTVTLRCDPISGHDNLYWYRRVMGKEIKFLLHFVKESKQDESGMPNNRFLAERTGGTYSTLKVQPAELEDSGVYFCASSPTEPWSAEAFFGQGTRLTVV.

This rearrangement joins TRBV7-3 to TRBJ1-3; weak D call: TRBD1 (6 bases). V was pared by 5 bases and J by 11 bases, with 13 bases between. This CDR3 region has 12 residues. Germline values: CDR1 SGHTA, CDR2 FQGTGA. CDR3 protein: CASSPGAGAIYF. In DNA, the CDR3 is TGTGCCAGCAGCCCAGGCGCAGGGGCCATATATTTT.

CDR3 coding DNA: TGTGCCAGCAGCCCTGTTGACAGGGATCAGCCCCAGCATTTT. It translates to CASSPVDRDQPQHF. The chain has TRBV7-9 and TRBJ1-5, with TRBD1 matching 7 bases. V was clipped by 5 bases and J by 5 bases; unmatched bases: 6. In germline, CDR1 is SEHNR, CDR2 FQNEAQ (reference sequence). This CDR3 has 14 residues. The complete variable domain, with remaining parts taken from reference TRBV7-9 and TRBJ1-5, reads DTGVSQNPRHKITKRGQNVTFRCDPISEHNRLYWYRQTLGQGPEFLTYFQNEAQLEKSRLLSDRFSAERPKGSFSTLEIQRTEQGDSAMYLCASSPVDRDQPQHFGDGTRLSIL.

The chain uses TRBV19 and TRBJ2-7; TRBD1 matches 10 bases. Germline values: CDR1 LNHDA, CDR2 SQIVND (reference sequence). CDR3 length: 12 amino acids. J gave up 6 bases and V 10 bases, and 6 bases lay outside the gene matches. CDR3 loop: CATRTGGGEQYF. CDR3 bases: TGTGCCACCCGGACAGGGGGAGGCGAGCAGTACTTC.

The gene calls are TRBV19 and TRBJ1-2; 7 nucleotides agree with TRBD1. V lost 9 bases to trimming and J lost 1 base; unmatched junction nucleotides: 5. This CDR3 spans 13 amino acids. Germline values: CDR1 LNHDA, CDR2 SQIVND (reference sequence). The CDR3 is CASRQGSNYGYTF. The CDR3 DNA reads TGTGCCAGCAGACAGGGCAGTAACTATGGCTACACCTTC.

The V call is TRBV25-1, the J call TRBJ1-1; 7 bases line up with TRBD1. The CDR3 has 15 residues. In germline, CDR1 is MGHDK, CDR2 SYGVNS. V was clipped by 6 bases and J by 1 base; unmatched bases: 8. The CDR3 protein is CASSDTTGTNTEAFF. In nucleotides, the CDR3 is TGTGCCAGCAGCGATACGACAGGGACGAACACTGAAGCTTTCTTT. The full variable domain, its missing parts supplied by reference TRBV25-1 and TRBJ1-1, is EADIYQTPRYLVIGTGKKITLECSQTMGHDKMYWYQQDPGMELHLIHYSYGVNSTEKGDLSSESTVSRIRTEHFPLTLESARPSHTSQYLCASSDTTGTNTEAFFGQGTRLTVV.

The V and J genes are TRBV9 and TRBJ2-3, with 13 positions matching TRBD2. This CDR3 has 17 amino acids. The trim removed 3 bases at V and 3 bases at J, leaving 7 bases unmatched. Germline V gene sequence: CDR1 SGDLS, CDR2 YYNGEE. DNA for the CDR3: TGTGCCAGCAGCGCAAGGACTAGCGGGGGAAAAACAGATACGCAGTATTTT. Amino acid sequence: CASSARTSGGKTDTQYF.

V and J are TRBV30 and TRBJ2-5; D unclear. The CDR3 runs 17 residues. Per the germline V gene, CDR1 is GTSNPN and CDR2 is SVGIG (reference sequence). V was shortened by 0 bases and J by 5 bases, with 22 bases between the two germline ends. The CDR3 reads CAWSVLRFGSSEETQYF. The CDR3 region has the DNA TGTGCCTGGAGTGTACTGCGGTTTGGAAGTTCTGAGGAGACCCAGTACTTC.

This chain joins TRBV6-5 and TRBJ1-5, with a tentative D call TRBD1 (6 bases). The germline gives CDR1 MNHEY, CDR2 SVGAGI. V gave up 5 bases and J gave up 6 bases, with 14 bases separating them. This CDR3 spans 14 amino acids. CDR3 loop: CASSPDTGFQPQHF. The CDR3 DNA reads TGTGCCAGCAGTCCCGACACAGGGTTTCAGCCCCAGCATTTT.

V gene TRBV5-4 combines with J gene TRBJ2-7; TRBD2 matches 7 bases. Germline CDR1 is SGHNT and CDR2 is YYREEE (reference sequence). J lost 2 bases, V lost 1 base, and 0 bases had no gene match. The CDR3 has 13 residues. The DNA for the CDR3 is TGTGCCAGCAGCTTGAGCGGGGCCTACGAGCAGTACTTC. Translated, it gives CASSLSGAYEQYF.

The J gene is TRBJ1-6, the V gene TRBV10-1, with D perhaps TRBD1 (5 bases). V was trimmed by 6 bases and J by 7 bases, leaving 13 bases between them. The CDR3 is 14 amino acids. Germline assignment: CDR1 WNHNN and CDR2 SYGVQD (reference sequence). The CDR3 sequence: CASRADRTNSPLHF. The CDR3 DNA is TGCGCCAGCAGGGCCGACAGAACCAATTCACCCCTCCACTTT.

The V and J genes are TRBV11-2 and TRBJ1-2; perhaps TRBD1 as D (6 bases). CDR3 length equals 16 residues. Trimming took off 4 bases at V and 8 bases at J, with 23 bases between the two ends. Germline V gene data show CDR1 as SGHAT and CDR2 as FQNNGV. CDR3 in DNA: TGTGCCAGCAGCTCCCTAAGGGGGACGGCTCTGAGAGGCTACACCTTC. Translating gives CASSSLRGTALRGYTF.

This clone was recorded once. This chain uses TRBV4-2 with TRBJ1-2, with D unresolved. V lost 0 bases to trimming and J lost 4 bases, with 12 bases between them. The CDR3 length is 15 residues. Germline-derived CDR1 and CDR2 are LGHNA and YNFKEQ. CDR3 coding DNA: TGTGCCAGCAGCCAAGATGGGCAGGAGGTCTATGGCTACACCTTC. This translates into CASSQDGQEVYGYTF.

The CDR3: CASSAAAGTGKSTEKLFF. DNA of the CDR3: TGTGCCAGCAGCGCGGCGGCCGGGACAGGGAAGAGTACTGAAAAACTGTTTTTT. This chain connects TRBV7-9 to TRBJ1-4, with TRBD1 identical over 9 bases. The CDR3 sequence is 18 residues long. The germline V gene encodes CDR1 SEHNR and CDR2 FQNEAQ (reference sequence). Unmatched junction bases numbered 17, after V lost 5 bases and J lost 7 bases.

A remark on this clone: This sample also contains other DNA sequences that code for the same CDR3. The chain has TRBV5-4 and TRBJ1-5, with TRBD1 identical over 7 bases. This CDR3 spans 15 amino acids. Germline-derived CDR1 and CDR2 are SGHNT and YYREEE (reference sequence). The V segment lost 5 bases and the J segment 2 bases; nucleotides outside the gene matches: 7. CDR3 protein: CASSPNRGGNQPQHF. In DNA, the CDR3 is TGTGCCAGCAGTCCGAACAGGGGTGGCAATCAGCCCCAGCATTTT. Full variable domain (outside the CDR3, taken from reference TRBV5-4 and TRBJ1-5): ETGVTQSPTHLIKTRGQQVTLRCSSQSGHNTVSWYQQALGQGPQFIFQYYREEENGRGNFPPRFSGLQFPNYSSELNVNALELDDSALYLCASSPNRGGNQPQHFGDGTRLSIL.

The chain joins TRBV6-6 to TRBJ1-3; D ambiguous. Germline loops: CDR1 MNHNY, CDR2 SVGAGI (reference sequence). This CDR3 has 15 amino acids. The germline V and J ends were trimmed by 2 bases and 0 bases, with 8 bases remaining between them. As DNA, the CDR3 is TGTGCCAGCAGTTACGGGCGGGACTCTGGAAACACCATATATTTT. Its translation is CASSYGRDSGNTIYF.

DNA for the CDR3: TGTGCCAGTTCCTTAGGGAGCGGGGGGGCCGGAGAGCAGTACTTC. Protein: CASSLGSGGAGEQYF. The genes are TRBV2 and TRBJ2-7, with 10 nucleotides matching TRBD2. V lost 9 bases and J lost 7; bases outside the gene matches: 15. The germline V gene has CDR1 SNHLY and CDR2 FYNNEI. The CDR3 covers 15 residues.

The rearrangement uses TRBV7-2 and TRBJ1-1; possible D gene TRBD1, 5 bases. The ends were cut back, 5 bases at V and 7 bases at J, with 17 bases in the middle. This CDR3 has 14 residues. In germline, CDR1 is SGHTA, CDR2 FQGNSA. The chain's CDR3 is CASSGVRDFDEAFF. In DNA form, the CDR3 reads TGTGCCAGCAGCGGGGTCAGGGATTTTGATGAAGCTTTCTTT.

The chain joins TRBV6-5 to TRBJ1-1; the D is unclear. The V and J ends lost 2 bases and 0 bases respectively, with 10 bases between them. Germline CDR1 is MNHEY and CDR2 is SVGAGI. This CDR3 is built from 15 residues. CDR3 loop: CASSYEGRMNTEAFF. In DNA, the CDR3 is TGTGCCAGCAGTTACGAGGGCAGGATGAACACTGAAGCTTTCTTT.

The CDR3 nucleotides are TGTGCCAGCAGTGTCCTAGGACAGGGGGCAATCACAGATACGCAGTATTTT. It encodes CASSVLGQGAITDTQYF. The V call is TRBV6-1, the J call TRBJ2-3; 11 bases align to TRBD1. The J segment lost 2 bases and the V segment lost 4 bases, leaving 8 bases of the junction unmatched. Germline V lookup: CDR1 MNHNS, CDR2 SASEGT. The CDR3 has 17 residues.

This chain uses TRBV30 with TRBJ1-2; 10 bases line up with TRBD1. The CDR3 is made up of 12 amino acids. Germline V gene data show CDR1 as GTSNPN and CDR2 as SVGIG (reference sequence). For the CDR3, the DNA is TGTGCTTCTGACAGGGGGCAGGGTGGCTACACCTTC. It encodes CASDRGQGGYTF.

This sequence joins TRBV4-1 and TRBJ1-6, with D hard to call. CDR3 length: 15 amino acids. The ends were cut back, 5 bases at V and 7 bases at J, with 15 bases in the middle. CDR1 and CDR2 (germline): MGHRA, YSYEKL. CDR3 DNA sequence: TGCGCCAGCAGCTTTCGTGCGGGGAAGAATTCACCCCTCCACTTT. This translates into CASSFRAGKNSPLHF.